This T cell receptor (beta chain) appears in the sequencing data of a study of CD8+ T cells in alopecia areata. The V gene lost 0 bases and the J gene lost 3 bases, with 14 bases spanning the gap. Germline CDR1 and CDR2: MGHRA and YSYEKL. The CDR3 sequence is 17 residues long. Stated treatment: oral pan-JAK inhibitor, 5-10 mg twice daily. Sequencing templates came from extracted RNA that was reverse transcribed into cDNA. Measured with immunoSEQ multiplex PCR; TCRdb has only the in-frame clones, and not every one. The sample consists of about 190,000 clones, 55% to 70% of them appearing once. The V and J genes are TRBV4-1 and TRBJ1-4; possible D gene TRBD1, 6 bases. The sequencing used CD4+ T cells sorted from blood, collected at week 4, from a patient treated with tofacitinib. The sequence derives from a human donor with alopecia areata. The CDR3, as DNA: TGCGCCAGCAGCCAAGATTCCCGGGGGCTAGCTAATGAAAAACTGTTTTTT. Protein: CASSQDSRGLANEKLFF.